What follows is one TCR beta chain and its context. The antigen is not known. CDR1 is MDHEN and CDR2 is SYDVKM in the germline V gene. Germline trimming cut 4 bases from V and 3 bases from J; bases unmatched to any gene: 4. The CDR3 extends over 15 amino acids. Sequencing of each sample assayed roughly 9.1 x 10^4 TCR templates. The data were produced by immunoSEQ multiplex PCR, yet TCRdb's version contains in-frame clones alone and is incomplete. The data contain about 100,000 clones, 80% to 95% of them singletons. These data are taken from a study of siplizumab effects on memory and regulatory T cells. Study-wide results and limits: Versus less than 35% in controls, the mappable alloreactive CD4+ clones averaged around 65% Treg-derived with siplizumab. Of the alloreactive clones, only a minor fraction mapped to unstimulated subsets. Naive T cells seemed more diverse than memory cells; they also seemed major alloresponse contributors.

The chain employs TRBV28 and TRBJ2-3; 10 bases line up with TRBD1. The sequencing input was CD4+ T cells sorted from blood. This receptor was taken from a human donor in good health. The CDR3 DNA is TGTGCCAGCAGTTCACGGGACAGGGGAACAGATACGCAGTATTTT. This sequence encodes CASSSRDRGTDTQYF.